The 3 T cell receptor beta chains below were found in one sample sequenced in a study of shared clonotypes between healthy human individuals. TCRdb's copy holds only in-frame clones and misses some; the assay was immunoSEQ multiplex PCR. The repertoire holds about 110,000 clones, about 63% seen once, with about 25% in the top ten. What was sequenced was memory CD8+ T cells sorted from blood. Noted subset: CD45RO+ cells pooled with CCR7-negative TemRA cells. The receptors come from a woman in her thirties in good health.

This clone came up once. This likely came from a read error, as a far larger clone is one base away. The rearrangement uses TRBV7-2 and TRBJ1-2; D is perhaps TRBD1 (6 bases). This CDR3 region has 15 residues. Trimming cost V 5 bases and J 2 bases, with 15 bases left between them. Per the germline V gene, CDR1 is SGHTA and CDR2 is FQGNSA. This CDR3 reads CASSPAVTGNYGYTF. Here the CDR3 DNA reads TGTGCCAGCAGCCCCGCGGTTACAGGGAACTATGGCTACACCTTC.

The rearrangement links TRBV5-4 to TRBJ2-3; D possibly corresponds to TRBD1 (5 bases). With 2 bases removed from V and 0 bases from J, the gap between germline ends came to 10 bases. The germline CDR1 and CDR2 sequences are SGHNT and YYREEE (reference sequence). The CDR3 runs 15 residues. The CDR3: CASSFLTASTDTQYF. Here the CDR3 DNA reads TGTGCCAGCAGCTTCTTGACAGCGAGCACAGATACGCAGTATTTT.

This chain connects TRBV4-2 to TRBJ1-1; tentatively, D is TRBD1 (5 bases). Per the germline V gene, CDR1 is LGHNA and CDR2 is YNFKEQ. V lost 5 bases and J lost 1, with 14 bases in between. This CDR3 comprises 15 residues. Here the CDR3 reads CASSVTGTENTEAFF. CDR3 DNA: TGTGCCAGCAGCGTGACCGGGACCGAGAACACTGAAGCTTTCTTT.